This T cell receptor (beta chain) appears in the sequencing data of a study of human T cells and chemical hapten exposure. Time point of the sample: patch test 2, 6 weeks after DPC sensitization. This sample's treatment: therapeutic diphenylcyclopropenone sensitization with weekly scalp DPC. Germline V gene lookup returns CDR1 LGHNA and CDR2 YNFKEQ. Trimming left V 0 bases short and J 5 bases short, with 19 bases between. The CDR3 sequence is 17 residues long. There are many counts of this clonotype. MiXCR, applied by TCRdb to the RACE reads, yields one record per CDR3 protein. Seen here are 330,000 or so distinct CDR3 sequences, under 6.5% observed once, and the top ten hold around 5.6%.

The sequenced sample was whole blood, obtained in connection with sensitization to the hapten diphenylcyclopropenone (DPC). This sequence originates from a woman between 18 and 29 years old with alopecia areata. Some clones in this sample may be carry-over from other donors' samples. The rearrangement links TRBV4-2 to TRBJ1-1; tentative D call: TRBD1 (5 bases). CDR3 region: CASSQDPGGTSGTEAFF. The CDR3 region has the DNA TGTGCCAGCAGCCAAGATCCCGGGGGGACTTCAGGGACTGAAGCTTTCTTT.